This TCR beta chain appears in the sequencing data of a study of regulatory T cells in long-lasting Graves disease. CDR3 length: 16 amino acids. CDR1 SGHRS and CDR2 YFSETQ come from the germline V gene. The V end was cut by 1 base, the J end by 7 bases, with 17 bases between. Whole-study results and caveats: Exclusively peripheral blood, rather than thyroid tissue, was studied. TRBV28, TRBJ1-2 and TRBJ2-5 were favored in persistent disease. Results may be inaccurate due to the small sample size. Persistent-disease Graves' patients showed less TCR diversity than new cases.

This clonotype was seen a handful of times. Its antigen is unknown. To make TCR beta libraries, researchers used iRepertoire HTBI primers and Arm-PCR of CDR3 regions. TCRdb reprocessed the multiplex PCR reads with MiXCR, giving one entry per CDR3 protein. The top ten hold roughly three fifths of the sample, which has a few hundred thousand distinct CDR3 sequences, 22% seen once. Time point given: persistent/refractory GD, antithyroid drugs over 5 years with positive TRAb. After RNA was extracted from PBMCs, the TCR library was made from it. The clonotype originates from a female donor with Graves disease. This specimen consisted of peripheral blood mononuclear cells (PBMCs), obtained when the disease was refractory, from a patient treated with antithyroid drugs. The chain links TRBV5-1 to TRBJ2-2; D not resolved. The CDR3 DNA follows: TGCGCCAGCAGCTTGCACCTCGGAACGGTTATCGGGGAGCTGTTTTTT. Translating it yields CASSLHLGTVIGELFF.